Sequencing of this TCR beta chain was carried out in a study of vaccination effects on CD4 cells after COVID-19. Study outcomes and limitations: Convalescent patients were scarce in the study, and it lacked early post-infection timepoints.

Generated by immunoSEQ multiplex PCR, the TCRdb table keeps only in-frame clones and is missing some. The sample consists of about 46,000 clones, around three quarters of them appearing once. With the ViraFEST assay, the study expanded antigen-specific CD4+ T cells using viral peptide pools, then sequenced them. Following a 10-day culture, CD4+ T cells were purified. BNT162b2 vaccine or mRNA-1273 vaccine was given to participants in two doses. Vaccinated participants had no history of SARS-CoV-2 infection and tested negative for nucleocapsid antibodies. Replacing half the medium with IL-2 medium was done on days 3 and 7. Note on this clone: Its antigen is unknown.

Trimming removed 5 bases from V and 5 bases from J; junction bases left unmatched: 8. The length of the CDR3 is 14 residues. Germline CDR1 is SEHNR and CDR2 is FQNEAQ (reference sequence). Sequences were derived from CD4+ T cells from PBMCs cultured with HCoV-OC43 spike peptides, sampled after COVID-19 vaccination. Subset indicated: HCoV-OC43 spike overlapping peptide pool stimulation. The TCR sequence derives from a human donor who received a COVID-19 vaccine. This chain joins TRBV7-9 and TRBJ1-1; 7 bases align to TRBD1. Here the CDR3 reads CASSTRQGVTEAFF. The CDR3 bases are TGTGCCAGCAGCACCAGACAGGGAGTGACTGAAGCTTTCTTT.